A single sample is the source of the 11 T cell receptor beta chains below, sequenced in a study of cytomegalovirus exposure and HLA in healthy donors. PCR involved 60 Vbeta and 13 Jbeta primers. The data were produced by immunoSEQ multiplex PCR, yet TCRdb's version contains in-frame clones alone and is incomplete. Of some 150,000 clones listed, less than 80% were seen once; the top ten hold approximately 2%. The sequencing input was PBMCs. The receptors come from a female donor in good health and CMV-seropositive.

This chain links TRBV27 with TRBJ2-5; 10 bases line up with TRBD2. The assigned J gene may be wrong: the sequence end matches TRBJ2-7 better. Germline V CDR1 and CDR2: MNHEY, SMNVEV (reference sequence). CDR3 length: 14 amino acids. CDR3 nucleotide sequence: TGTGCCAGCCACGGACTAGCGGCGTCCTACGAGCAGTACTTC. Residues: CASHGLAASYEQYF.

The rearrangement uses TRBV18 and TRBJ2-5, with D tentatively TRBD2 (6 bases). Trimming removed 2 bases from V and 4 bases from J, with 8 bases in between. The CDR3 contains 13 residues. Germline V gene sequence: CDR1 KGHSH, CDR2 LQKENI. DNA for the CDR3: TGTGCCAGCTCACCATCCGGGGGAGAGACCCAGTACTTC. The encoded protein is CASSPSGGETQYF.

V usage is TRBV5-4 and J usage is TRBJ2-3; 10 bases match TRBD2. From germline, CDR1 is SGHNT and CDR2 YYREEE (reference sequence). The CDR3 sequence is 17 residues long. Unmatched junction bases numbered 10, after V lost 1 base and J lost 5 bases. DNA for the CDR3: TGTGCCAGCAGCTTGTACCTAGCGGGGGCCTCCGTAGATACGCAGTATTTT. It specifies CASSLYLAGASVDTQYF.

The chain links TRBV5-6 to TRBJ2-7; 10 nucleotides match TRBD1. The J segment lost 4 bases and the V segment lost 1 base, leaving 5 bases of the junction unmatched. The CDR3 sequence is 15 residues long. Germline loops: CDR1 SGHDT, CDR2 YYEEEE. This chain's CDR3 is CASSLPDRGAYEQYF. In DNA, the CDR3 is TGTGCCAGCAGCTTGCCGGACAGGGGGGCATACGAGCAGTACTTC.

CDR3 amino acids: CASSDSPGGYNEQFF. CDR3 DNA sequence: TGTGCCAGCAGTGACTCGCCGGGAGGGTACAATGAGCAGTTCTTC. V gene TRBV6-4 combines with J gene TRBJ2-1, with TRBD2 identical over 8 bases. Germline V gives CDR1 MRHNA, CDR2 SNTAGT. This CDR3 contains 15 residues. J was trimmed by 4 bases and V by 0 bases; bases with no gene match: 2.

This sequence joins TRBV27 and TRBJ2-2; TRBD1 agrees at 7 bases. The CDR3 loop spans 17 amino acids. Germline V lookup: CDR1 MNHEY, CDR2 SMNVEV (reference sequence). With V trimmed by 0 bases and J by 0 bases, 4 bases remained unmatched. The CDR3 coding sequence is TGTGCCAGCAGTTTATCGAGGGACAGAACGAACACCGGGGAGCTGTTTTTT. Protein product: CASSLSRDRTNTGELFF.

The genes are TRBV9 and TRBJ2-3; D ambiguous. V lost 7 bases and J 5 bases, leaving 11 bases between the germline ends. The CDR3 runs 12 residues. Germline V gene lookup returns CDR1 SGDLS and CDR2 YYNGEE. CDR3 in DNA: TGTGCCAGCTCGGTTTACGGAGATACGCAGTATTTT. It specifies CASSVYGDTQYF.

The rearrangement uses TRBV30 and TRBJ1-1; a possible D gene is TRBD1 (5 bases). The CDR3 extends over 13 amino acids. CDR1 is GTSNPN, CDR2 SVGIG, per germline (reference sequence). V lost 3 bases and J lost 1, with 9 bases in between. CDR3 amino acids: CAWRRTPNTEAFF. DNA of the CDR3: TGTGCCTGGAGACGGACACCGAACACTGAAGCTTTCTTT.

This clone was found a few times. The chain has TRBV5-1 and TRBJ1-2; D not certain. The germline V gene has CDR1 SGHRS and CDR2 YFSETQ. Trimming pared 0 bases from V and 0 bases from J, leaving 9 bases between. The CDR3 consists of 15 residues. The CDR3 loop reads CASSLDGLTNYGYTF. The DNA of the CDR3 is TGCGCCAGCAGCTTGGACGGTCTTACTAACTATGGCTACACCTTC.

This clone turned up a few times. The chain joins TRBV5-1 to TRBJ2-3; 8 positions match TRBD2. The length of the CDR3 is 14 residues. With V trimmed by 3 bases and J by 4 bases, 4 bases remained unmatched. Germline loops: CDR1 SGHRS, CDR2 YFSETQ. The CDR3 reads CASSYRLASDTQYF. The CDR3 DNA is TGCGCCAGCAGCTACCGACTAGCGTCAGATACGCAGTATTTT.

The chain recombines TRBV19 with TRBJ1-5; perhaps TRBD1 as D (6 bases). Germline assignment: CDR1 LNHDA and CDR2 SQIVND (reference sequence). V was pared by 7 bases and J by 3 bases, with 13 bases between. This CDR3 comprises 14 residues. The CDR3 sequence: CASIQAGVNQPQHF. CDR3 DNA: TGTGCCAGTATACAGGCAGGGGTCAATCAGCCCCAGCATTTT.